This T cell receptor (beta chain) is drawn from a study of cytomegalovirus exposure and HLA in healthy donors. A word on this clone: Its cognate antigen is unknown.

Some clones are missing from TCRdb's copy, which holds only in-frame ones; the method was immunoSEQ multiplex PCR. The sample lists about 86,000 clones; approximately 93% were seen once. The V gene end was trimmed by 6 bases and the J gene end by 8 bases; junction bases not matched to a gene: 12. Germline CDR1 MNHNS, CDR2 SASEGT. This CDR3 comprises 15 residues. Overall study results and limits: According to a subsequent analysis, TCR clusters identified in the first cohort showed a tendency to co-occur across the 100 to 150 validation repertoires.

The TCR comes from a man between 18 and 29 years old in good health and CMV-seronegative. The J gene is TRBJ2-1, the V gene TRBV6-1, with 8 bases fitting TRBD2. Sequencing used PBMCs. The CDR3 DNA reads as TGTGCCAGCAGGGAAAGGTACGGGGGGGCAGATGAGCAGTTCTTC. It is translated as CASRERYGGADEQFF.